This T cell receptor beta chain was documented in a study of OX40 agonist ivuxolimab in advanced cancers. From germline, CDR1 is SGHTS and CDR2 YDEGEE. V was trimmed by 3 bases and J by 2 bases, leaving 20 bases between them. The CDR3 spans 17 residues. Produced via immunoSEQ multiplex PCR; TCRdb's table is partial and in-frame only. The table has just over 60,000 clones, 87% seen once. The source material was CD4+ or CD8+ T cells sorted from blood, sampled in a trial of the OX40 agonist ivuxolimab. V usage is TRBV5-8 and J usage is TRBJ2-5, with unresolved D. The clonotype originates from an adult with an advanced solid tumor such as melanoma, head and neck, liver or kidney cancer. The CDR3 DNA reads TGTGCCAGCAGCTCGAGAGAGATGGCGATCCGTCAAGAGACCCAGTACTTC. Residues: CASSSREMAIRQETQYF.